The 32 T cell receptor beta chains reported below all come from one sample, sequenced in a study of blood T cell repertoires in COVID-19. Profiled with immunoSEQ multiplex PCR; TCRdb holds only in-frame clones, not every one. The sample shows about 230,000 clones, about four fifths of them seen only once. Material: PBMCs or T cells enriched from blood (not recorded which). The receptors were sampled from a man between 60 and 75 years old who had recovered from COVID-19.

The J gene is TRBJ1-1, the V gene TRBV5-1, with D unresolved. This CDR3 contains 14 residues. Germline V CDR1 and CDR2: SGHRS, YFSETQ. Trimming took off 0 bases at V and 2 bases at J, with 8 bases between the two ends. CDR3: CASSLAGSNTEAFF. DNA of the CDR3: TGCGCCAGCAGCTTGGCGGGGAGTAACACTGAAGCTTTCTTT.

The chain carries TRBV29-1 and TRBJ1-2, with a possible D match to TRBD1 (6 bases). The V and J ends lost 3 bases and 7 bases respectively, with 12 bases between them. Germline V gene lookup returns CDR1 SQVTM and CDR2 ANQGSEA. The CDR3 has 12 residues. CDR3 bases: TGCAGCGTTGATGTGGGACAAGCTGGCTACACCTTC. It is translated as CSVDVGQAGYTF.

The chain combines TRBV6-5 with TRBJ2-7, with 8 nucleotides matching TRBD1. CDR1 MNHEY and CDR2 SVGAGI come from the germline V gene. This CDR3 is 15 amino acids long. The V gene end was trimmed by 0 bases and the J gene end by 6 bases; junction bases not matched to a gene: 7. CDR3 loop: CASSYSRQGASEQYF. The CDR3 nucleotides read TGTGCCAGCAGTTACTCTCGCCAGGGGGCGAGCGAGCAGTACTTC.

V usage is TRBV7-8 and J usage is TRBJ2-7; 7 bases are shared with TRBD2. The germline V gene encodes CDR1 SGHVS and CDR2 FQNEAQ. The CDR3 totals 18 residues. Trimming at V came to 1 base and at J to 0 bases, leaving 12 bases not matched to a gene. The CDR3 loop is CASSLGSSWRESSYEQYF. CDR3 nucleotides: TGTGCCAGCAGCTTAGGAAGCTCGTGGCGGGAGAGCTCCTACGAGCAGTACTTC.

The chain recombines TRBV14 with TRBJ2-3; D unresolved. The V gene lost 0 bases and the J gene lost 10 bases, with 11 bases spanning the gap. The CDR3 runs 13 residues. CDR1 SGHDN and CDR2 FVKESK come from the germline V gene. The CDR3 is CASSQDGLTPQYF. The CDR3 nucleotides read TGTGCCAGCAGCCAAGATGGGCTAACCCCGCAGTATTTT.

This chain joins TRBV7-2 and TRBJ2-2; D remains ambiguous. Germline V gene data show CDR1 as SGHTA and CDR2 as FQGNSA. The CDR3 is 15 residues long. V shed 0 bases and J shed 2 bases, with 7 bases lying between them. The CDR3 sequence is CASSLASVNTGELFF. CDR3 in DNA: TGTGCCAGCAGCTTAGCCTCAGTTAACACCGGGGAGCTGTTTTTT.

This clone was counted a few times. The chain is built from TRBV5-4 and TRBJ2-1; 9 nucleotides align to TRBD1. Per the germline V gene, CDR1 is SGHNT and CDR2 is YYREEE (reference sequence). The V gene end was trimmed by 2 bases and the J gene end by 9 bases; junction bases not matched to a gene: 3. This CDR3 comprises 13 residues. The CDR3 coding sequence is TGTGCCAGCAGCTTACAGGGGGCAGGTGAGCAGTTCTTC. This codes for CASSLQGAGEQFF.

The chain couples TRBV11-2 to TRBJ2-3; 8 bases are a match to TRBD2. Trimming took 5 bases from V and 0 from J; bases not matched to a gene: 4. The CDR3 consists of 15 residues. The V gene's germline CDR1 is SGHAT and CDR2 FQNNGV. The CDR3 coding sequence is TGTGCCAGCAGCGCCCGGGGGGGTAGCACAGATACGCAGTATTTT. Translation gives CASSARGGSTDTQYF.

This rearrangement joins TRBV29-1 to TRBJ2-1, with 8 bases identical to TRBD2. The germline V gene has CDR1 SQVTM and CDR2 ANQGSEA. The CDR3 is 15 residues long. The junction had 13 bases not matched to a gene; V was cut back by 7 bases and J by 5 bases. The CDR3 DNA sequence: TGCAGCGCTGGGAGCGGGCGGGGGGATAACAATGAGCAGTTCTTC. Protein sequence: CSAGSGRGDNNEQFF.

Only one count was recorded for this clone. The chain combines TRBV29-1 with TRBJ2-5; a weak D match, TRBD1 (5 bases). Trimming removed 7 bases at V and 4 bases at J, with 13 bases between. CDR1 and CDR2 from the germline V gene are SQVTM and ANQGSEA. There are 12 residues in the CDR3. The DNA of the CDR3 is TGCAGCGCGGAGTCAGGGCCAGAGACCCAGTACTTC. Translation gives CSAESGPETQYF.

This chain uses TRBV4-2 with TRBJ1-2, with 8 bases that match TRBD1. The CDR3 runs to 16 residues. V was pared by 0 bases and J by 3 bases, with 6 bases of the junction left unmatched. Germline V lookup: CDR1 LGHNA, CDR2 YNFKEQ. The CDR3 region has the DNA TGTGCCAGCAGCCAAGATGGACAGGGTAAAGACTATGGCTACACCTTC. Translated, it gives CASSQDGQGKDYGYTF.

In its sample, this clone was seen a few times. The chain couples TRBV19 to TRBJ1-2; 11 nucleotides match TRBD1. The germline CDR1 and CDR2 sequences are LNHDA and SQIVND (reference sequence). V dropped 4 bases and J dropped 4; count of bases not matched to a gene: 5. This CDR3 region has 15 residues. CDR3 protein: CASSRTGGALYGYTF. CDR3 nucleotides: TGTGCCAGTAGTAGGACAGGGGGCGCGCTCTATGGCTACACCTTC.

The chain carries TRBV5-6 and TRBJ2-7, with 7 bases lining up with TRBD1. V shed 2 bases, J shed 5 bases, and the junction held 4 bases outside the gene matches. Per the germline V gene, CDR1 is SGHDT and CDR2 is YYEEEE. The CDR3 has 13 residues. Here the CDR3 reads CASSFQGVDEQYF. CDR3 coding DNA: TGTGCCAGCAGCTTTCAGGGGGTCGACGAGCAGTACTTC.

This clone was seen a handful of times. The chain joins TRBV12-3 or TRBV12-4 to TRBJ1-2; a weak D match, TRBD1 (6 bases). Trimming stripped 4 bases from V and 2 bases from J, with 8 bases between. The CDR3 contains 13 residues. CDR3 sequence: CASSSTGNYGYTF. In DNA form, the CDR3 reads TGTGCCAGCAGTTCTACAGGGAACTATGGCTACACCTTC.

This chain connects TRBV5-1 to TRBJ2-7; a possible D gene is TRBD1 (6 bases). Germline V CDR1 and CDR2: SGHRS, YFSETQ. Trimming removed 2 bases from V and 4 bases from J, with 16 bases in between. The CDR3 loop spans 15 amino acids. Here the CDR3 DNA reads TGCGCCAGCAGCTTAACCGGGACAAGGGTTTACGAGCAGTACTTC. Protein product: CASSLTGTRVYEQYF.

This clone was detected a few times. The chain combines TRBV5-6 with TRBJ1-6; D is perhaps TRBD1 (6 bases). With 4 bases removed from V and 7 bases from J, the gap between germline ends came to 15 bases. CDR1 and CDR2 from the germline V gene are SGHDT and YYEEEE. The CDR3 consists of 15 residues. The CDR3 here is CASSIQGIGNSPLHF. CDR3 nucleotide sequence: TGTGCCAGCAGCATTCAGGGGATCGGCAATTCACCCCTCCACTTT.

The chain employs TRBV11-3 and TRBJ2-3; 12 bases map to TRBD2. V gave up 3 bases and J gave up 0 bases; unmatched junction bases: 7. The CDR3 is 18 residues long. Germline CDR1 and CDR2: SGHNT and YENEEA. DNA of the CDR3: TGTGCCAGCAGCTTCGGACTAGCGGGGAGTCCTAGCACAGATACGCAGTATTTT. Translation: CASSFGLAGSPSTDTQYF. Full variable domain (rest looked up from reference TRBV11-3 and TRBJ2-3): EAGVVQSPRYKIIEKKQPVAFWCNPISGHNTLYWYLQNLGQGPELLIRYENEEAVDDSQLPKDRFSAERLKGVDSTLKIQPAELGDSAVYLCASSFGLAGSPSTDTQYFGPGTRLTVL.

The chain is built from TRBV11-3 and TRBJ2-5; possible D gene TRBD1, 5 bases. V was shortened by 1 base and J by 4 bases, with 16 bases between the two germline ends. This CDR3 contains 16 residues. CDR1 SGHNT and CDR2 YENEEA come from the germline V gene. The CDR3 loop is CASSLVFSRALETQYF. Written as DNA, the CDR3 is TGTGCCAGCAGCTTAGTCTTTTCCAGGGCTTTAGAGACCCAGTACTTC.

The chain combines TRBV7-2 with TRBJ2-3; 10 nucleotides align to TRBD2. Germline V lookup: CDR1 SGHTA, CDR2 FQGNSA. This CDR3 has 15 residues. Germline trimming cut 5 bases from V and 3 bases from J; bases unmatched to any gene: 5. The chain's CDR3 is CASSIQRGGTDTQYF. The CDR3 coding sequence is TGTGCCAGCAGCATACAGCGGGGGGGTACAGATACGCAGTATTTT.

The rearrangement joins TRBV11-2 to TRBJ1-2, with TRBD1 as a possible D gene (6 bases). Per the germline V gene, CDR1 is SGHAT and CDR2 is FQNNGV. The ends were cut back, 3 bases at V and 8 bases at J, with 19 bases in the middle. CDR3 length equals 15 residues. The CDR3 bases are TGTGCCAGCAGCTTGGACAGCTCCTGGACTCGGGGCTACACCTTC. This sequence encodes CASSLDSSWTRGYTF.

CDR3 sequence reads: CASSLVMEAHSPLHF. DNA for the CDR3: TGCGCCAGCAGCTTGGTGATGGAGGCGCATTCACCCCTCCACTTT. The gene calls are TRBV5-1 and TRBJ1-6; D remains unclear. This CDR3 spans 15 amino acids. Germline V lookup: CDR1 SGHRS, CDR2 YFSETQ. The V gene lost 0 bases and the J gene lost 8 bases, with 12 bases spanning the gap.

This clone was recorded a few times. V usage is TRBV6-6 and J usage is TRBJ2-2, with a possible D match to TRBD2 (5 bases). Germline-derived CDR1 and CDR2 are MNHNY and SVGAGI (reference sequence). The CDR3 sequence is 16 residues long. With 0 bases removed from V and 3 bases from J, the gap between germline ends came to 11 bases. Here the CDR3 reads CASSYSPTRYTGELFF. CDR3 nucleotides: TGTGCCAGCAGTTACTCTCCAACTAGGTACACCGGGGAGCTGTTTTTT.

The chain recombines TRBV7-9 with TRBJ1-2; D is ambiguous. This CDR3 is built from 14 residues. From germline, CDR1 is SEHNR and CDR2 FQNEAQ (reference sequence). Trimming removed 5 bases from V and 7 bases from J, with 17 bases in between. The CDR3 reads CASSKEQHRRGYTF. In DNA form, the CDR3 reads TGTGCCAGCAGCAAAGAACAGCATCGACGTGGCTACACCTTC.

This sequence joins TRBV7-9 and TRBJ1-6; D is unclear. V was shortened by 4 bases and J by 6 bases, with 10 bases between the two germline ends. This CDR3 has 14 residues. Germline V gives CDR1 SEHNR, CDR2 FQNEAQ (reference sequence). CDR3 region: CASSSGGSNSPLHF. CDR3 coding DNA: TGTGCCAGCAGCTCGGGTGGGAGTAATTCACCCCTCCACTTT.

The chain links TRBV6-2 or TRBV6-3 to TRBJ2-7; possible D gene TRBD1, 5 bases. The V gene's germline CDR1 is MNHEY and CDR2 SVGEGT. V was cut by 1 base and J by 6 bases, with 10 bases left in between. The CDR3 has 13 amino acids. The CDR3 coding sequence is TGTGCCAGCAGTTACTTCGACAGAACCGAGCAGTACTTC. Residues: CASSYFDRTEQYF.

The CDR3 DNA follows: TGCAGTGCTAGATCGGGGGCTGAAGCTTTCTTT. It translates to CSARSGAEAFF. This sequence joins TRBV20-1 and TRBJ1-1, with D tentatively TRBD1 (5 bases). CDR1 is DFQATT and CDR2 is SNEGSKA in the germline V gene (reference sequence). The V gene lost 2 bases and the J gene lost 6 bases, with 7 bases spanning the gap. The CDR3 sequence is 11 residues long.

This chain links TRBV4-3 with TRBJ1-5; TRBD1 might be the D (5 bases). CDR3 size: 15 residues. Trimming took 0 bases from V and 8 from J, leaving 14 bases between them. Germline lookup yields CDR1 LGHNA and CDR2 YSLEER. CDR3 in amino acids: CASSQDIAGREPQHF. CDR3 nucleotides: TGCGCCAGCAGCCAAGATATCGCAGGGCGAGAGCCCCAGCATTTT.

The genes are TRBV11-2 and TRBJ2-5, with TRBD1 as a possible D gene (7 bases). The V and J ends lost 5 bases and 4 bases respectively, with 17 bases between them. Germline lookup yields CDR1 SGHAT and CDR2 FQNNGV. The CDR3 is made up of 15 amino acids. The CDR3 DNA reads TGTGCCAGCAGCACTAGGGGGCAGGGAGGAGAGACCCAGTACTTC. Translating it yields CASSTRGQGGETQYF.

V usage is TRBV3-1 (or the pseudogene TRBV3-2) and J usage is TRBJ2-5; possibly TRBD2 for D (6 bases). The CDR3 runs 14 residues. The germline V and J ends were trimmed by 5 bases and 5 bases, with 15 bases remaining between them. Germline V gene lookup returns CDR1 LGHDT and CDR2 YNNKEL (reference sequence). The CDR3 region is CASSYRGGMETQYF. In DNA form, the CDR3 reads TGTGCCAGCAGCTACCGTGGGGGGATGGAGACCCAGTACTTC.

V gene TRBV2 combines with J gene TRBJ1-3; D call uncertain. This CDR3 contains 13 residues. V was trimmed by 7 bases and J by 2 bases, leaving 9 bases between them. Germline lookup yields CDR1 SNHLY and CDR2 FYNNEI. The CDR3 DNA reads as TGTGCCAGCATGGGCCTGGCTGGAAACACCATATATTTT. This sequence encodes CASMGLAGNTIYF.

The V call is TRBV18, the J call TRBJ1-5; D is uncertain. CDR3 size: 14 residues. Trimming removed 1 base from V and 3 bases from J, with 7 bases in between. Per the germline V gene, CDR1 is KGHSH and CDR2 is LQKENI. The CDR3 reads CASSPRTVNQPQHF. CDR3 DNA sequence: TGTGCCAGCTCACCACGAACAGTCAATCAGCCCCAGCATTTT. Drawing the rest from reference TRBV18 and TRBJ1-5, the complete variable domain is NAGVMQNPRHLVRRRGQEARLRCSPMKGHSHVYWYRQLPEEGLKFMVYLQKENIIDESGMPKERFSAEFPKEGPSILRIQQVVRGDSAAYFCASSPRTVNQPQHFGDGTRLSIL.

Remarks on this clone: This same CDR3 is encoded by further DNA sequences in the sample. V and J are TRBV18 and TRBJ1-3; unclear D gene. The CDR3 loop spans 14 amino acids. V was trimmed by 2 bases and J by 0 bases, leaving 5 bases between them. Germline V gene lookup returns CDR1 KGHSH and CDR2 LQKENI. The CDR3 region has the DNA TGTGCCAGCTCACCATCCAGCTCTGGAAACACCATATATTTT. Residues: CASSPSSSGNTIYF.